This T cell receptor (beta chain) is from a study of cytomegalovirus exposure and HLA in healthy donors (dated by TCRdb to 2016 to 2017). Looking at the study overall: In an earlier analysis of under 750 of the donors, approximately 260 Gb of sequence data and just under 120 million unique TCR beta sequences from some 170 million T cells were reported. An early release covering roughly 640 HLA-typed donors comprised 250 to 350 gigabases of sequencing data and around 85 million unique TCR sequences. The genetic ancestry cluster associated with self-reported Caucasian donors included over 65% of the roughly 360 genotyped donors. The study aimed to test whether cataloging public T cell receptors could reveal signatures of past pathogen exposure. The study used immunosequencing to profile the T cell repertoires of around 600 subjects and linked those repertoires to cytomegalovirus serostatus. Along with the roughly 700-subject first cohort, a separate validation cohort of over a hundred different subjects was used. The study combined high-throughput TCR immunosequencing, statistical association of individual TCRs with disease status, and machine learning to predict cytomegalovirus infection status. A later analysis re-analyzed previously published TCR beta repertoires from about 600 donors and added high-resolution HLA genotyping to study TCR occurrence patterns. In the later analysis, no new phenotypic data were used to find candidate immune exposures; instead, reliance was placed on TCR beta sequences and their occurrence across donors. To decide whether each TCR beta V gene segment behaved as functional or pseudogenic, an earlier analysis of over 500 of the donors relied on high-throughput TCR beta sequencing. Alongside the repertoire data, information on donor age, sex, ethnicity and CMV serostatus was compiled. Genome-wide SNP genotypes for about three fifths of the roughly 700 donors were used in a later genetic analysis, which treated that subset as a discovery cohort. All discovery cohort repertoires had been generated using a single sequencing platform. Class I and class II HLA loci were covered by the typing at four-digit resolution. The number of donors typed differed by locus, with about 629-630 for A, B, C, DRB1 and DQB1, more than 500 for DQA1, some 570 for DPA1, and approximately 470 for DPB1. About 5 DR-DQ haplotypes were handled as single units for association and clustering, since linkage in the cohort was strong. Among around 400 genotyped donors of the cohort, an average of around 240,000 unique TCR beta nucleotide sequences was sequenced per donor, of which roughly 17% were non-productive. Results the study describes overall, beyond this receptor: HLA typing was unavailable for some donors at each locus, so association tests used only the typed subset. V-gene and J-gene trimming of TCR beta chains was associated with a missense DCLRE1C variant in a later genetic analysis, and the association was replicated in an independent cohort. When HLA alleles, especially DR and DQ, strongly co-occurred, TCR associations were difficult to assign to individual alleles. The only immune exposure information available for the cohort was CMV serostatus. Compared with the 666-donor mean, donors in an Asian-associated ancestry cluster had fewer N-insertions in productive TCRs, according to a later genetic analysis. In the study, 164 TCR beta chains were listed as associated with cytomegalovirus. The 87-base-pair reads could not distinguish some IMGT-functional V segments, including TRBV6-2 and TRBV6-3, so those segments were excluded. Presence/absence analyses assumed roughly uniform sequencing depth across donors, an assumption that may not hold. The classifier was reported to diagnose cytomegalovirus status with high specificity and sensitivity in both the original and validation cohorts. While some public TCRs were present in many individuals, most TCR sequences turned up only very rarely across donors. In a later analysis, some 17,000 TCR beta sequences were associated with specific HLA alleles at a false discovery rate of 0.05. A later analysis found that TCR association rates varied across HLA loci, with DRB1 alleles showing the most associated TCRs and HLA-C alleles the fewest. The earlier analysis of a few hundred of the donors excluded over 15 rarely observed V segments, including chromosome 9 orphons, because counts were too low. In vitro tests confirmed that three of the cytomegalovirus-associated TCR beta chains recognize cytomegalovirus antigens. According to a later analysis, most CMV-associated TCR beta chains appeared to be HLA-restricted, and the HLA associations seemed to be driven largely by CMV exposure. A further reported finding was that TCR beta sequences accurately predicted the HLA-A and HLA-B alleles for most subjects in the first cohort. Correlated functional status among segregating V segments might be attributable to linkage disequilibrium, but an unknown experimental factor could not be ruled out. Broadly in line with IMGT annotations, most TCR beta V segments showed up in productive rearrangements about 90% or about 30% of the time in an earlier analysis of some 590 of the donors. The sequencing pipeline was judged likely to have produced a cluster of highly shared sequence variants as a technical artifact. Compared with equally common non-associated chains, HLA-associated TCR beta chains in a later analysis were more clonally expanded and had lower generation probabilities. In this cohort, only TCR beta chains were sequenced, and detectable features were limited by the absence of alpha or paired-chain data. Several of the top co-occurrence clusters appeared to be linked to parvovirus B19, influenza, CMV and Epstein-Barr virus, according to a later analysis. According to the authors, the approach could potentially be generalized to other disease states and immunological phenotypes.

Clipping removes 5 bases from V and 8 bases from J, with 12 as the unmatched junction base count. From the germline V gene, CDR1 is SGHTA and CDR2 is FQGNSA. The CDR3, cysteine through phenylalanine, is 15 amino acids long. The only DNA kept is the CDR3, 45 bases in frame from the first base. The cohort consisted of hundreds of healthy bone marrow donors. At the time of sampling, all cohort members were nominally healthy, though unrecorded immune exposures were likely present. The donor tested CMV seropositive, placing the donor among the 290 or so seropositive members of the cohort. Every donor gave a peripheral blood sample, and the peripheral blood mononuclear cells from that sample were used for TCR beta sequencing. The Qiagen DNeasy Blood Extraction Kit was used to extract genomic DNA from the blood cell samples. Of note for this clone: The antigen this receptor binds is unknown. Base qualities are not provided; no much larger clone lies one nucleotide away.

Library construction relied on the immunoSEQ multiplex PCR assay. The multiplex PCR relied on a mix of 60 forward primers for TCR Vbeta segments and 13 reverse primers for TCR Jbeta segments. A multiplex PCR assay on genomic DNA amplified the CDR3 region of rearranged TCR beta genes. The amplified TCR beta libraries were sequenced on the Illumina HiSeq System as 87-base-pair reads. In the source study's methods: In a later analysis, approximately 74 million unique TCR beta chains were counted across the roughly 610 repertoires, and approximately 11 million of these chains were shared by at least two donors. A nearest-neighbor algorithm error-corrected the raw reads and collapsed the reads into unique sequences, merging closely related sequences to remove PCR and sequencing errors. Alignment of CDR3 sequences to IMGT reference sequences was used to assign V, D and J gene segments. For a sequence to be retained, at least a six-nucleotide match to both a V gene segment and a J gene segment was required. A rearrangement was called productive if the CDR3 had no stop codons and remained in frame with V and J, and every other rearrangement was called non-productive. CDR3 was defined by IMGT convention, running from the second conserved V-encoded cysteine to the conserved J-encoded phenylalanine. The earlier analysis of roughly 590 of the donors excluded sequences that lacked an unambiguous match to a single V gene segment. An earlier analysis of a few hundred of the donors called V segments functional above 56.7% productive rearrangements and segregating when the between-donor standard deviation exceeded 5%. A statistical classification framework was built for diagnosing cytomegalovirus status from the catalog of TCR beta chain sequences. In a later analysis, V and J genes were assigned by comparing TCR nucleotide sequences against IMGT/GENE-DB human TR gene sequences. In a later analysis, CDR3 sequences and most-parsimonious VDJ recombination scenarios were assigned using the TCRdist pipeline. In a later analysis, each TCR beta chain was defined by its CDR3 amino acid sequence together with its V-gene family, and reads lacking a unique V-gene family were excluded. In a later analysis, around 650 highly shared, low-generation-probability nucleotide sequences were removed to address suspected cross-contamination and a sequencing artifact. In a later analysis, a clonal expansion index for each public chain was calculated from normalized within-repertoire ranks of inferred template counts. A later analysis computed generation probabilities with a VDJ recombination model fitted to out-of-frame rearrangements, and checked the results against IGoR. In a later analysis, TCR-TCR, TCR-HLA and TCR-CMV co-occurrence was scored with hypergeometric tests, and a repertoire-size bias correction was applied to TCR pairs. False discovery rates were estimated in a later analysis by permuting HLA or CMV assignments 20 times. In a later analysis, co-occurring TCRs were grouped using DBSCAN, with TCRdist sequence similarity added in when clustering inside HLA-allele-positive subsets. Repertoires with fewer than 30,000 or more than 120,000 public chains, plus five repertoires with anomalous nucleotide sharing, were excluded from co-occurrence clustering. The source is immuneACCESS, and TCRdb retained only in-frame sequences with V and J called. Part of the clones is not carried over; for the studies checked, unresolved V genes explain less than half of this, and the remainder is unexplained. The V and J calls and clone size were taken over from that table, and D and trimming were inferred from the DNA. The sample table lists more than 150,000 clones, 75% of them with a count of one. The ten largest clones represent about 7.7% of the sample.

The TCR was taken from a woman in her thirties or forties in good health and CMV-seropositive. Sequencing used PBMCs. The sequence is built from TRBV7-2 and TRBJ2-1, and 7 junctional nucleotides match TRBD2. The CDR3 protein is CASSPSREGSDEQFF. The bases read TGTGCCAGCAGCCCATCGAGGGAGGGTTCGGATGAGCAGTTCTTC.